Listed below are T cell receptor beta chains from one sample, sequenced in a study of breast tumors, draining lymph nodes, adjacent tissues. TCRdb reanalysed the multiplex PCR reads using MiXCR and keeps one entry per CDR3 protein. The table records under 250,000 distinct CDR3 sequences, approximately 31% of them present only once. The sample was axillary lymph node tissue. Receptors originate from a female donor with breast cancer. Some clones in this sample may be carry-over from other donors' samples. Both conserved end residues are part of each CDR3. The order of the fields is J gene, clone size, D gene, V gene, CDR3 protein, CDR3 DNA. A D gene is named only where the DNA matches it firmly. Only some rows state a clone size, as once, few, many or a class for expanded clones.

>TRBJ1-4|many|NA|TRBV30
CAWSPAAQRSEKLFF
TGTGCCTGGAGTCCGGCGGCCCAGAGGAGTGAAAAACTGTTTTTT
>TRBJ2-2|many|TRBD1|TRBV6-6
CASRPYGTGESRLFF
TGTGCCAGCAGACCCTACGGGACAGGGGAATCGAGGCTGTTTTTT
>TRBJ2-1|NA|NA|TRBV13
CASSGTINERFF
TGTGCCAGCTCGGGGACAATAAATGAGCGGTTCTTC
>TRBJ1-1|NA|NA|TRBV6-5
CASSARGRTEAFF
TGTGCCAGCAGTGCGAGGGGTCGTACTGAAGCTTTCTTT
>TRBJ1-1|many|NA|TRBV7-6
CASSLAGANTEAFF
TGTGCCAGCAGCTTAGCGGGAGCGAACACTGAAGCTTTCTTT
>TRBJ2-5|NA|NA|TRBV5-1
CASSLAGPQDTQYF
TGCGCCAGCAGCTTGGCTGGGCCACAAGACACCCAGTACTTC
>TRBJ2-3|many|TRBD2|TRBV7-3
CASSQSFAGVTDTQYF
TGTGCCAGCAGCCAATCCTTTGCGGGAGTGACAGATACGCAGTATTTT
>TRBJ2-5|many|NA|TRBV20-1
CSASRRGEETQYF
TGCAGTGCTAGCCGACGGGGCGAAGAGACCCAGTACTTC
>TRBJ1-5|NA|TRBD1|TRBV20-1
CSARRQGANQPQHF
TGCAGTGCTAGGAGACAGGGGGCCAATCAGCCCCAGCATTTT
>TRBJ2-1|many|TRBD2|TRBV6-1
CAATGTSGYNEQFF
TGTGCCGCCACGGGAACTAGCGGGTACAATGAGCAGTTCTTC
>TRBJ2-7|many|NA|TRBV5-8
CASSERRDLTYEQYF
TGTGCCAGCAGCGAGCGGAGAGACCTAACCTACGAGCAGTACTTC
>TRBJ2-7|NA|TRBD2|TRBV19
CASSPRASGSSYEQYF
TGTGCCAGTAGCCCGAGGGCTAGCGGGAGCTCCTACGAGCAGTACTTC
>TRBJ2-2|many|TRBD2|TRBV7-9
CASSPLAGLGELFF
TGTGCCAGCAGCCCCTTAGCGGGACTGGGGGAGCTGTTTTTT
>TRBJ2-1|many|NA|TRBV29-1
CSVPDRNEQFF
TGCAGCGTTCCCGACCGAAATGAGCAGTTCTTC
>TRBJ2-2|NA|TRBD2|TRBV9
CASSPQGLAGGPNTGELFF
TGTGCCAGCAGCCCCCAGGGACTAGCGGGAGGTCCGAACACCGGGGAGCTGTTTTTT
>TRBJ2-5|many|NA|TRBV12-5
CASGLDGLETQYF
TGTGCTAGTGGTTTGGACGGGCTAGAGACCCAGTACTTC
>TRBJ2-5|many|NA|TRBV6-2/TRBV6-3
CASSYRARGTQYF
TGTGCCAGCAGTTACAGGGCCCGGGGGACCCAGTACTTC
>TRBJ2-1|NA|TRBD2|TRBV20-1
CSAGDPGLAAGLRYNEQFF
TGCAGTGCTGGAGATCCGGGACTAGCGGCAGGGCTCCGCTACAATGAGCAGTTCTTC
>TRBJ2-7|many|NA|TRBV11-3
CASSSTPGTNYEQYF
TGTGCCAGCAGCTCTACCCCCGGGACAAACTACGAGCAGTACTTC
>TRBJ2-1|many|TRBD2|TRBV6-1
CASSQGTSVVYNEQFF
TGTGCCAGCAGCCAAGGGACTAGTGTCGTCTACAATGAGCAGTTCTTC
>TRBJ1-2|many|TRBD1|TRBV5-1
CASSSQGAYYGYTF
TGCGCCAGCAGCTCTCAGGGGGCTTACTATGGCTACACCTTC
>TRBJ2-5|many|NA|TRBV2
CASSESGLAGETQYF
TGTGCCAGCAGTGAGTCCGGCCTGGCCGGGGAGACCCAGTACTTC
>TRBJ2-7|many|NA|TRBV13
CASSPGTLYEQYF
TGTGCCAGCTCACCTGGAACCCTCTACGAGCAGTACTTC
>TRBJ2-7|many|TRBD2|TRBV11-2
CASSIAGIYEQYF
TGTGCCAGCAGCATAGCGGGAATCTACGAGCAGTACTTC
>TRBJ2-7|many|TRBD2|TRBV6-5
CASSGTSGRLYEQYF
TGTGCCAGCAGTGGGACTAGCGGGAGGTTATACGAGCAGTACTTC
>TRBJ1-6|once|NA|TRBV9
CASSSRNSMGNSPLHF
TGTGCCAGCAGCTCGCGGAACTCCATGGGGAATTCACCCCTCCACTTT
>TRBJ1-2|many|TRBD1|TRBV19
CASLQGARGYGYTF
TGTGCCAGTCTACAGGGGGCTAGGGGTTATGGCTACACCTTC
>TRBJ1-1|few|TRBD1|TRBV12-3/TRBV12-4
CASSFGTAYMNTEAFF
TGTGCCAGCAGTTTCGGGACAGCTTACATGAACACTGAAGCTTTCTTT
>TRBJ2-7|many|TRBD1|TRBV6-1
CASSVSRGQPYEQYF
TGTGCCAGCAGTGTAAGCCGGGGACAGCCGTACGAGCAGTACTTC
>TRBJ2-3|NA|NA|TRBV5-5
CASSSSTGRDEQYF
TGTGCCAGCAGCTCGTCGACAGGAAGGGATGAGCAGTATTTT
>TRBJ2-2|many|NA|TRBV4-1
CASSQDPGSPFDGELFF
TGCGCCAGCAGCCAAGATCCGGGATCCCCATTCGACGGGGAGCTGTTTTTT
>TRBJ2-1|once|NA|TRBV6-1
CASSHVWGGTQETQFF
TGTGCCAGCAGTCATGTGTGGGGTGGGACCCAGGAGACCCAGTTCTTC
>TRBJ2-1|many|TRBD1|TRBV29-1
CSGGQGGRYNEQFF
TGCAGCGGGGGACAGGGAGGGAGGTACAATGAGCAGTTCTTC
>TRBJ1-5|many|NA|TRBV27
CASSPRTPKEPQHF
TGTGCCAGCAGCCCACGGACCCCCAAAGAGCCCCAGCATTTT
>TRBJ2-2|NA|TRBD2|TRBV11-3
CASSSPAGATGELFF
TGTGCCAGCAGCTCACCAGCGGGAGCCACCGGGGAGCTGTTTTTT
>TRBJ1-1|NA|TRBD1|TRBV5-6
CASSSPGQGGIEAFF
TGTGCCAGCAGCTCGCCGGGACAGGGAGGTATTGAAGCTTTCTTT
>TRBJ2-1|many|TRBD1|TRBV7-2
CASRWDSSYNEQFF
TGTGCCAGCAGATGGGACAGTTCCTACAATGAGCAGTTCTTC
>TRBJ2-1|many|NA|TRBV11-2
CASSFPAGNEQFF
TGTGCCAGCAGCTTTCCCGCAGGGAATGAGCAGTTCTTC
>TRBJ2-3|NA|NA|TRBV6-1
CASSLESTQYF
TGTGCCAGCAGCCTGGAGTCAACGCAGTATTTT
>TRBJ2-2|many|NA|TRBV9
CASSVVHGTTGELFF
TGTGCCAGCAGCGTAGTTCACGGGACCACCGGGGAGCTGTTTTTT
>TRBJ2-2|NA|TRBD1|TRBV7-2
CASRGTGGITGELFF
TGTGCCAGCAGGGGAACAGGGGGGATAACCGGGGAGCTGTTTTTT
>TRBJ2-1|many|NA|TRBV28
CASTPRLANNEQFF
TGTGCCAGCACCCCCCGGTTGGCCAACAATGAGCAGTTCTTC
>TRBJ2-6|many|NA|TRBV5-1
CASSELTGANVLTF
TGCGCCAGCAGTGAACTCACTGGGGCCAACGTCCTGACTTTC
>TRBJ2-1|few|TRBD2|TRBV28
CASSSPGGRARDEQFF
TGTGCCAGCAGTTCCCCCGGCGGGAGGGCCAGGGATGAGCAGTTCTTC
>TRBJ1-6|many|NA|TRBV11-2
CASSSGFSNSPLHF
TGTGCCAGCAGCTCAGGATTTTCCAATTCACCCCTCCACTTT
>TRBJ1-2|many|NA|TRBV28
CASDTDEGNYGYTF
TGTGCCAGCGATACCGATGAGGGAAACTATGGCTACACCTTC
>TRBJ1-2|many|TRBD1|TRBV24-1
CATSDPTGISPGYTF
TGTGCCACCAGTGACCCGACAGGGATATCTCCTGGCTACACCTTC
>TRBJ2-7|many|NA|TRBV9
CASSVGGQQGEQYF
TGTGCCAGCAGCGTAGGAGGACAGCAGGGTGAGCAGTACTTC
>TRBJ1-5|many|NA|TRBV7-9
CASSLGTQPQHF
TGTGCCAGCAGCTTAGGAACTCAGCCCCAGCATTTT
>TRBJ1-2|many|NA|TRBV29-1
CSVEAGGYTF
TGCAGCGTTGAGGCGGGAGGCTACACCTTC
>TRBJ1-4|many|NA|TRBV30
CAGSSREPSTNEKLFF
TGTGCCGGAAGTTCGCGGGAGCCCTCAACTAATGAAAAACTGTTTTTT
>TRBJ2-3|NA|NA|TRBV5-4
CATSRGTLAGSSTDTQYF
TGTGCCACCAGCAGGGGGACCCTAGCGGGTTCTAGCACAGATACGCAGTATTTT
>TRBJ2-3|many|NA|TRBV20-1
CSATTSSTDTQYF
TGCAGTGCGACGACATCTAGCACAGATACGCAGTATTTT
>TRBJ1-1|few|TRBD1|TRBV12-3/TRBV12-4
CASIRDRVNTEAFF
TGTGCCAGCATTCGGGACAGGGTGAACACTGAAGCTTTCTTT
>TRBJ2-1|many|TRBD2|TRBV24-1
CATSSINPSGRYNEQFF
TGTGCCACCAGTTCCATAAACCCTAGCGGGAGGTATAATGAGCAGTTCTTC